This TCR beta chain was recorded in a study of T cell clonotyping in hematopoietic cell transplantation. TCRdb's copy holds only in-frame clones and misses some; the assay was immunoSEQ multiplex PCR. The repertoire includes 50,000 or so clones, 80% to 85% of them detected once, and approximately 5.3% sits in the top ten. 15 amino acids form the CDR3, both terminal residues included. CDR1 is SGHDT and CDR2 is YYEEEE in the germline V gene. Of note for this clone: The DNA is left out, because the CDR3 cannot be placed on it with certainty; the CDR3 is given as TCRdb lists it.

Time point of the sample: recipient sample about 28 days before transplant, after cytoreduction. This TCR was recovered from a man in his sixties with myelodysplastic syndrome. Some clones in this sample may be carry-over from other donors' samples. J is TRBJ2-1 and V is TRBV5-6; the D call in the table, TRBD2, was not verified against the DNA. This sample comprised peripheral blood mononuclear cells, obtained before stem cell transplant. CDR3 sequence: CASSLVGSGSGIMVF.